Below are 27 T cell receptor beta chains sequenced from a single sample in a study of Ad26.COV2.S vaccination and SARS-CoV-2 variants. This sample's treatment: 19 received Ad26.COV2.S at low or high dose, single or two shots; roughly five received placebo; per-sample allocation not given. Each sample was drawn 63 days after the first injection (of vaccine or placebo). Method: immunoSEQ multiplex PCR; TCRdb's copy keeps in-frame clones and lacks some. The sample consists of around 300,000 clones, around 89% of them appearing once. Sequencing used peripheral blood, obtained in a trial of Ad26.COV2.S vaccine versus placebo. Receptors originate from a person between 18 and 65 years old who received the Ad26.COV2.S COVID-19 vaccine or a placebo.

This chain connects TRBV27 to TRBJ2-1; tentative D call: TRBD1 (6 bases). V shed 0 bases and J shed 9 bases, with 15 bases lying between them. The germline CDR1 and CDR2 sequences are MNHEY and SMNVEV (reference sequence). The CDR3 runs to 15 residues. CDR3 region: CASSLSTGYRGEQFF. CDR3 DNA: TGTGCCAGCAGTTTATCAACAGGGTATCGGGGTGAGCAGTTCTTC.

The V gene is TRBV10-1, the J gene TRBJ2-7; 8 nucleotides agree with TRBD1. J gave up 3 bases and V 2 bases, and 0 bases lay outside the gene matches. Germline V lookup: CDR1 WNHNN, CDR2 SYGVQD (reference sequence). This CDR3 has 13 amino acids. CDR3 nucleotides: TGCGCCAGCAGTGAGGGACAGGGCTACGAGCAGTACTTC. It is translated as CASSEGQGYEQYF.

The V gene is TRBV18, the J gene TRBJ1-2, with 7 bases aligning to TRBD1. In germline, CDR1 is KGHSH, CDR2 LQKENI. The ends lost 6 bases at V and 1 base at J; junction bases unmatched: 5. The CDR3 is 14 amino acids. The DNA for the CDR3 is TGTGCCAGCTCGCCGACAGGGTTTAACTATGGCTACACCTTC. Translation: CASSPTGFNYGYTF.

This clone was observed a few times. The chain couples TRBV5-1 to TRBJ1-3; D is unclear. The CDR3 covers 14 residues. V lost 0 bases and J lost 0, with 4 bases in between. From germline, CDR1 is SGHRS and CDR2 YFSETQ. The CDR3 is CASSLGPSGNTIYF. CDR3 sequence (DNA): TGCGCCAGCAGCTTGGGGCCCTCTGGAAACACCATATATTTT.

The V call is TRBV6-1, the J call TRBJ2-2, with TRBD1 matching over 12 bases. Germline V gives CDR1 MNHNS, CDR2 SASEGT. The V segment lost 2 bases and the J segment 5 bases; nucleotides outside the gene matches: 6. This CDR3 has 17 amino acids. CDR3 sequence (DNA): TGTGCCAGCAGTGAATGGGGACAGGGGGCTGGAACCGGGGAGCTGTTTTTT. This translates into CASSEWGQGAGTGELFF.

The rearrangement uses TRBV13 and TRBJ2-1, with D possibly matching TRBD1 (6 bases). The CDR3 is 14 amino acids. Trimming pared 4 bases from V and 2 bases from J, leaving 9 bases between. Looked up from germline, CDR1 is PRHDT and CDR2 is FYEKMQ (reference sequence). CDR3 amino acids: CASSSWGPYNEQFF. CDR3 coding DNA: TGTGCCAGCAGCTCCTGGGGGCCCTACAATGAGCAGTTCTTC.

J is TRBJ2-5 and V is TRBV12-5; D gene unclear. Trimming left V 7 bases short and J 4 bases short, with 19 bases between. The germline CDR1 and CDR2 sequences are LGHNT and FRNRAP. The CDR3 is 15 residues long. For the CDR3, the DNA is TGTGCTAGTGCTCCAGGCCTTGGGCGTCGAGAGACCCAGTACTTC. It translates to CASAPGLGRRETQYF.

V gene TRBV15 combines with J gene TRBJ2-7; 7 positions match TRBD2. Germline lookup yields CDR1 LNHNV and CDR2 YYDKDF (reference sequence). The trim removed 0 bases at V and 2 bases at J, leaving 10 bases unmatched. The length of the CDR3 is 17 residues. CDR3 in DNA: TGTGCCACCAGCAGAGATCGCCATGGGGCGGGGGCCTACGAGCAGTACTTC. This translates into CATSRDRHGAGAYEQYF.

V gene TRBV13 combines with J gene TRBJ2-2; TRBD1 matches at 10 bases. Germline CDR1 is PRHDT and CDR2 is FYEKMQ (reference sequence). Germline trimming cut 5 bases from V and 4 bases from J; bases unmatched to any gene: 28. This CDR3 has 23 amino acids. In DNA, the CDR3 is TGTGCCAGCAGCCTTTCTACTTATCAAACAACGGGACAGGGGTTCTTAACCACCGGGGAGCTGTTTTTT. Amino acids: CASSLSTYQTTGQGFLTTGELFF. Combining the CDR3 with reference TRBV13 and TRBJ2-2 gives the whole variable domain AAGVIQSPRHLIKEKRETATLKCYPIPRHDTVYWYQQGPGQDPQFLISFYEKMQSDKGSIPDRFSAQQFSDYHSELNMSSLELGDSALYFCASSLSTYQTTGQGFLTTGELFFGEGSRLTVL.

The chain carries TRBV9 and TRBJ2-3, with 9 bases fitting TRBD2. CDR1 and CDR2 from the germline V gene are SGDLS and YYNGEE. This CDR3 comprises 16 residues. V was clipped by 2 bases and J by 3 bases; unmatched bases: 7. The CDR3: CASSVLSGSGTDTQYF. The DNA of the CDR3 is TGTGCCAGCAGCGTCCTTAGCGGGAGTGGGACAGATACGCAGTATTTT.

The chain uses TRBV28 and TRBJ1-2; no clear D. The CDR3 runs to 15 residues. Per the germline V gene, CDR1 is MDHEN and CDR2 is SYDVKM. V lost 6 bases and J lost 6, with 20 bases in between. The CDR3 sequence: CASSRPANGWHGYTF. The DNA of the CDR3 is TGTGCCAGCAGCCGACCGGCCAACGGGTGGCATGGCTACACCTTC.

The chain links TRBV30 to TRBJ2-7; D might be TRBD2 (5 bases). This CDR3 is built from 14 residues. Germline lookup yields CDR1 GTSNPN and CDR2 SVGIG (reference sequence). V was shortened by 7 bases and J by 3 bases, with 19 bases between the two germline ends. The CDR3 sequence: CAYIHSGSDYEQYF. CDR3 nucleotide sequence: TGTGCCTACATCCATTCTGGGAGTGACTACGAGCAGTACTTC.

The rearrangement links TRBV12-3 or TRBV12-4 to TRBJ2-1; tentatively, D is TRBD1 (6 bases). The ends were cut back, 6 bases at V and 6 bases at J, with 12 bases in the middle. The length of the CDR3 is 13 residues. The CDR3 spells CASRLQGSNEQFF. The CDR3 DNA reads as TGTGCCAGCAGACTACAGGGAAGCAATGAGCAGTTCTTC.

Written as DNA, the CDR3 is TGTGCCTGGAGTTATGGGGGGAAGAACGAGCAGTACTTC. It encodes CAWSYGGKNEQYF. The V call is TRBV30, the J call TRBJ2-7; possibly TRBD2 for D (6 bases). CDR1 is GTSNPN, CDR2 SVGIG, per germline (reference sequence). V was trimmed by 2 bases and J by 5 bases, leaving 13 bases between them. The CDR3 extends over 13 amino acids.

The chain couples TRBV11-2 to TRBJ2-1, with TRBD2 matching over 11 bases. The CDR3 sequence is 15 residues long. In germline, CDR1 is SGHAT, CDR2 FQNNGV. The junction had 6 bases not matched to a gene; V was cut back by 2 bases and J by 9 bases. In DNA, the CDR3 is TGTGCCAGCAGCTTAATGCCTGGGACTAGCGGTGAGCAGTTCTTC. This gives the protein CASSLMPGTSGEQFF.

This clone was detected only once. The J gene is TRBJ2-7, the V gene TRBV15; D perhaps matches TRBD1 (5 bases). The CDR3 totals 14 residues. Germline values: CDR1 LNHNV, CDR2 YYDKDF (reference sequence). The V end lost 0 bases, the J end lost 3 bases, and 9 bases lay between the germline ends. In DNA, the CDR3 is TGTGCCACCAGCAGAGAAGGGGCGGTCTACGAGCAGTACTTC. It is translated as CATSREGAVYEQYF.

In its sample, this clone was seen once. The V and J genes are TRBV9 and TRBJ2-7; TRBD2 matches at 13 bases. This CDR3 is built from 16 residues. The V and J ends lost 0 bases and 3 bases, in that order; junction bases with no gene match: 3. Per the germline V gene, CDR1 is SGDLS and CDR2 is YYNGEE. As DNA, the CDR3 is TGTGCCAGCAGCGTAGACGGGACTAGCGGGGTCTACGAGCAGTACTTC. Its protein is CASSVDGTSGVYEQYF.

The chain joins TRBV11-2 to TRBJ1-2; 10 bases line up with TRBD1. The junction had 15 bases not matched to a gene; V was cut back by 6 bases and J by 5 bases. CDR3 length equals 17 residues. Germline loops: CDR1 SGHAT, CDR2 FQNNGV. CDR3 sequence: CASSPPLPGTGDYGYTF. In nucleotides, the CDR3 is TGTGCCAGCAGTCCGCCCCTCCCCGGGACAGGGGATTATGGCTACACCTTC. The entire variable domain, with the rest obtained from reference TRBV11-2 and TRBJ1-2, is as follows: EAGVAQSPRYKIIEKRQSVAFWCNPISGHATLYWYQQILGQGPKLLIQFQNNGVVDDSQLPKDRFSAERLKGVDSTLKIQPAKLEDSAVYLCASSPPLPGTGDYGYTFGSGTRLTVV.

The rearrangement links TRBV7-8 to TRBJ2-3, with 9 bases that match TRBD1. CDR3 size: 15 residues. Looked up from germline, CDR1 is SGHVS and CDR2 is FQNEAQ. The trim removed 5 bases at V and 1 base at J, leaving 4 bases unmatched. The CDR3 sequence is CASSQTGGGTDTQYF. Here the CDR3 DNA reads TGTGCCAGCAGCCAAACAGGGGGCGGCACAGATACGCAGTATTTT.

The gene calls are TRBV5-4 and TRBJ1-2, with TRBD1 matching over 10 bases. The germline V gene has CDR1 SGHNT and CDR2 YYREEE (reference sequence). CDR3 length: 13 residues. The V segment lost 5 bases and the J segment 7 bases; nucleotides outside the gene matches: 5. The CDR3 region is CASSRDRGLGYTF. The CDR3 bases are TGTGCCAGCAGTCGGGACAGGGGCCTTGGCTACACCTTC.

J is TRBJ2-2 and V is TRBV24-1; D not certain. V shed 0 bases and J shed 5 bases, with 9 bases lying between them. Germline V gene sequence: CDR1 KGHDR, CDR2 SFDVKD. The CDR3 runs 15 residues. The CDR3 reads CATSDLPSETGELFF. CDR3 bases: TGTGCCACCAGTGATTTGCCATCGGAGACCGGGGAGCTGTTTTTT.

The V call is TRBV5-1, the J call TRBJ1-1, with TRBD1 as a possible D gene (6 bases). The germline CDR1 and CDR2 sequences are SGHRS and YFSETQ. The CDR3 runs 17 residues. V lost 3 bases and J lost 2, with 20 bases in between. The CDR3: CASSSRGPGEYNTEAFF. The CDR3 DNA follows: TGCGCCAGCAGCTCTAGGGGTCCAGGGGAATATAACACTGAAGCTTTCTTT.

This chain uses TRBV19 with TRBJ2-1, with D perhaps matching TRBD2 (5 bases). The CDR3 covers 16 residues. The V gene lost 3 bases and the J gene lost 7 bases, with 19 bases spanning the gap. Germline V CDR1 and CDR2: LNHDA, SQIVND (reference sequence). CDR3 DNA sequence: TGTGCCAGTAGTATGACGTGGCGGGTTGTCCCGAATGAGCAGTTCTTC. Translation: CASSMTWRVVPNEQFF. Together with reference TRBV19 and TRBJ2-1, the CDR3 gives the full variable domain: DGGITQSPKYLFRKEGQNVTLSCEQNLNHDAMYWYRQDPGQGLRLIYYSQIVNDFQKGDIAEGYSVSREKKESFPLTVTSAQKNPTAFYLCASSMTWRVVPNEQFFGPGTRLTVL.

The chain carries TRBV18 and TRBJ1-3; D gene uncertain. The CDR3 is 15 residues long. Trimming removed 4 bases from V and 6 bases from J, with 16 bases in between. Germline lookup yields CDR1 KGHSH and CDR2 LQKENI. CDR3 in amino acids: CASSQPGFGPNTIYF. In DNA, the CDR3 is TGTGCCAGCTCACAGCCGGGATTTGGGCCAAACACCATATATTTT.

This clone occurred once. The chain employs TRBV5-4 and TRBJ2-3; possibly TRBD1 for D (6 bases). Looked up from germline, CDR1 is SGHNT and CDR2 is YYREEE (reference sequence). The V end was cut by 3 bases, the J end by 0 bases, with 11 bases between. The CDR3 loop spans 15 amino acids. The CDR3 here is CASSSWTDSTDTQYF. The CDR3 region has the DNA TGTGCCAGCAGCTCTTGGACAGATAGCACAGATACGCAGTATTTT.

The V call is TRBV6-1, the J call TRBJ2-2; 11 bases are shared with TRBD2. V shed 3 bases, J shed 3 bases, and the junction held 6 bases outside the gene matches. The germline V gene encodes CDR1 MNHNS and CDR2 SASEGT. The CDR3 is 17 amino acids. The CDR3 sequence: CASSEAIAGGYTGELFF. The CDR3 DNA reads TGTGCCAGCAGTGAGGCAATAGCGGGAGGGTACACCGGGGAGCTGTTTTTT.

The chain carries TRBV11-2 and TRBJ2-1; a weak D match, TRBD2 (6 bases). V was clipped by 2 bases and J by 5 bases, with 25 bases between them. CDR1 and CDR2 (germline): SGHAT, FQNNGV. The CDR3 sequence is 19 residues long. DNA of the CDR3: TGTGCCAGCAGCTTATTGGAAGGGTGGGTGGCAGGGACTCACAATGAGCAGTTCTTC. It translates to CASSLLEGWVAGTHNEQFF.